The 23 T cell receptor beta chains below all came from one sample that was sequenced in a study of cytomegalovirus exposure and HLA in healthy donors. PCR amplification relied on 60 Vbeta primers (plus 13 Jbeta primers). Sequenced by immunoSEQ multiplex PCR; TCRdb stores in-frame clones only, minus some. Found here are about 120,000 clones, about 80% of them singletons; the top ten hold about 2.6%. Sequencing input: PBMCs. Receptor source: a woman in her thirties or forties in good health and CMV-seropositive.

The genes are TRBV27 and TRBJ1-2, with 8 bases identical to TRBD1. CDR3 length equals 13 residues. With 2 bases clipped from V and 6 bases from J, the junction kept 2 bases outside the gene matches. The germline CDR1 and CDR2 sequences are MNHEY and SMNVEV (reference sequence). The CDR3 nucleotides read TGTGCCAGCAGTTTACAGGGGGCCCATGGCTACACCTTC. It translates to CASSLQGAHGYTF.

V is TRBV4-1 and J is TRBJ1-1, with 8 nucleotides matching TRBD1. The junction had 16 bases not matched to a gene; V was cut back by 1 base and J by 6 bases. The CDR3 runs 18 residues. Looked up from germline, CDR1 is MGHRA and CDR2 is YSYEKL. Here the CDR3 reads CASSQAPGGAGEYAEAFF. CDR3 DNA: TGCGCCAGCAGCCAAGCTCCAGGGGGCGCAGGCGAATACGCTGAAGCTTTCTTT.

The chain recombines TRBV7-2 with TRBJ2-5; TRBD2 agrees at 13 bases. The junction had 4 bases not matched to a gene; V was cut back by 4 bases and J by 2 bases. Germline CDR1 and CDR2: SGHTA and FQGNSA. The CDR3 is 16 residues long. CDR3 sequence (DNA): TGTGCCAGCAGCTCCCCGGGACTAGCGGGGCAAGAGACCCAGTACTTC. The encoded protein is CASSSPGLAGQETQYF.

The V gene is TRBV6-5, the J gene TRBJ1-1; D perhaps matches TRBD1 (6 bases). This CDR3 contains 16 residues. Germline lookup yields CDR1 MNHEY and CDR2 SVGAGI. V was trimmed by 2 bases and J by 8 bases, leaving 21 bases between them. The CDR3 DNA reads TGTGCCAGCAGTTACGGGGGCAAGGCGTCGCAGGCGGAAGCTTTCTTT. This gives the protein CASSYGGKASQAEAFF.

In this sample, this clone turned up once. This chain joins TRBV19 and TRBJ2-7; 9 nucleotides line up with TRBD2. With V trimmed by 5 bases and J by 3 bases, 8 bases remained unmatched. The CDR3 spans 15 residues. CDR1 is LNHDA, CDR2 SQIVND, per germline (reference sequence). CDR3 region: CASSPFPSGIYEQYF. CDR3 in DNA: TGTGCCAGTAGTCCCTTTCCTAGCGGGATCTACGAGCAGTACTTC. The full variable domain, its missing parts supplied by reference TRBV19 and TRBJ2-7, is DGGITQSPKYLFRKEGQNVTLSCEQNLNHDAMYWYRQDPGQGLRLIYYSQIVNDFQKGDIAEGYSVSREKKESFPLTVTSAQKNPTAFYLCASSPFPSGIYEQYFGPGTRLTVT.

This clone was counted only a few times. The gene calls are TRBV2 and TRBJ1-5; the match to TRBD1 covers 8 bases. Germline CDR1 reads SNHLY; CDR2 reads FYNNEI. CDR3 length: 15 residues. V trimming: 1 base; J trimming: 6 bases; junction bases outside the gene matches: 5. This chain's CDR3 is CASSEGTGYGQPQHF. In DNA form, the CDR3 reads TGTGCCAGCAGTGAAGGGACAGGGTATGGTCAGCCCCAGCATTTT.

V usage is TRBV10-3 and J usage is TRBJ2-1; 11 bases fit TRBD2. The CDR3 is 17 residues long. The V gene's germline CDR1 is ENHRY and CDR2 SYGVKD. Trimming removed 4 bases from V and 8 bases from J; junction bases left unmatched: 13. The CDR3 DNA reads as TGTGCCATCAGTGGGGCCCATACTAGCGGGAGAGAGGATGAGCAGTTCTTC. This codes for CAISGAHTSGREDEQFF.

The chain combines TRBV5-5 with TRBJ1-1, with TRBD1 identical over 7 bases. Germline CDR1 is SGHKS and CDR2 is YYEKEE (reference sequence). After removal of 4 bases from V and 1 base from J, the junction contained 1 base not matched to a gene. The CDR3 totals 13 residues. CDR3 amino acids: CASSRTGNTEAFF. For the CDR3, the DNA is TGTGCCAGCAGCAGGACAGGGAACACTGAAGCTTTCTTT.

The V gene is TRBV9, the J gene TRBJ2-5; D is unresolved. The germline CDR1 and CDR2 sequences are SGDLS and YYNGEE. Trimming pared 1 base from V and 2 bases from J, leaving 6 bases between. The CDR3 length is 13 residues. The CDR3, as DNA: TGTGCCAGCAGCGTACAACAGCAAGAGACCCAGTACTTC. This translates into CASSVQQQETQYF.

This chain connects TRBV5-6 to TRBJ2-2; 8 positions agree with TRBD1. The ends lost 6 bases at V and 6 bases at J; junction bases unmatched: 10. Germline loops: CDR1 SGHDT, CDR2 YYEEEE. This CDR3 spans 15 amino acids. The DNA of the CDR3 is TGTGCCAGCACTTCGGACAGGGCGGTCCCCGGGGAGCTGTTTTTT. This codes for CASTSDRAVPGELFF.

The V call is TRBV5-6, the J call TRBJ1-2; 11 bases agree with TRBD1. The CDR3 extends over 14 amino acids. Germline V CDR1 and CDR2: SGHDT, YYEEEE. V dropped 3 bases and J dropped 2; count of bases not matched to a gene: 0. This CDR3 is CASSWDRGNYGYTF. The CDR3 coding sequence is TGTGCCAGCAGCTGGGACAGGGGGAACTATGGCTACACCTTC.

The chain recombines TRBV12-5 with TRBJ1-4; 7 bases map to TRBD1. Germline CDR1 LGHNT, CDR2 FRNRAP. Losses at the gene ends were 7 bases for V and 4 bases for J; bases not matched to a gene: 9. The CDR3 is made up of 15 amino acids. CDR3 sequence reads: CASAETGAINEKLFF. The CDR3 region has the DNA TGTGCTAGTGCCGAAACAGGGGCGATTAATGAAAAACTGTTTTTT.

J is TRBJ1-4 and V is TRBV30, with 7 bases that match TRBD1. CDR1 and CDR2 (germline): GTSNPN, SVGIG (reference sequence). The V gene end was trimmed by 1 base and the J gene end by 4 bases; junction bases not matched to a gene: 6. The CDR3 has 15 residues. CDR3: CAWSDPGQFNEKLFF. CDR3 bases: TGTGCCTGGAGTGACCCGGGACAGTTTAATGAAAAACTGTTTTTT. Together with reference TRBV30 and TRBJ1-4, the CDR3 gives the full variable domain: SQTIHQWPATLVQPVGSPLSLECTVEGTSNPNLYWYRQAAGRGLQLLFYSVGIGQISSEVPQNLSASRPQDRQFILSSKKLLLSDSGFYLCAWSDPGQFNEKLFFGSGTQLSVL.

This clone was detected a few times. The CDR3 protein is CASSQFGASGGGTDTQYF. Written as DNA, the CDR3 is TGTGCCAGCAGCCAATTTGGGGCTAGCGGGGGTGGCACAGATACGCAGTATTTT. V is TRBV4-2 and J is TRBJ2-3; 10 nucleotides line up with TRBD2. The germline V gene encodes CDR1 LGHNA and CDR2 YNFKEQ. CDR3 size: 18 residues. The J segment lost 1 base and the V segment lost 2 bases, leaving 9 bases of the junction unmatched.

V usage is TRBV7-3 and J usage is TRBJ2-7, with 9 bases that match TRBD1. CDR3 length: 14 amino acids. Germline V CDR1 and CDR2: SGHTA, FQGTGA. The trim removed 4 bases at V and 1 base at J, leaving 2 bases unmatched. The CDR3 loop is CASSSGTGSYEQYF. As DNA, the CDR3 is TGTGCCAGCAGCTCTGGGACAGGGTCCTACGAGCAGTACTTC.

This chain uses TRBV30 with TRBJ1-3; D may be TRBD1 (5 bases). The V end was cut by 2 bases, the J end by 4 bases, with 12 bases between. This CDR3 has 14 residues. The germline V gene encodes CDR1 GTSNPN and CDR2 SVGIG (reference sequence). CDR3 region: CAWSPGPSGNTIYF. In nucleotides, the CDR3 is TGTGCCTGGAGTCCAGGGCCGTCCGGAAACACCATATATTTT.

This clone was counted between two and nine times. The rearrangement links TRBV30 to TRBJ2-7, with TRBD2 as a possible D gene (7 bases). This CDR3 has 17 amino acids. The germline V gene encodes CDR1 GTSNPN and CDR2 SVGIG (reference sequence). Trimming left V 4 bases short and J 2 bases short, with 24 bases between. CDR3 residues: CAWMGGAYRGATYEQYF. For the CDR3, the DNA is TGTGCCTGGATGGGGGGGGCCTACCGCGGGGCCACCTACGAGCAGTACTTC.

The CDR3 is CASSLIVNNEQFF. The DNA for the CDR3 is TGTGCCAGCAGCTTAATTGTCAACAATGAGCAGTTCTTC. The chain links TRBV7-6 to TRBJ2-1; D is undetermined. The germline V gene encodes CDR1 SGHVS and CDR2 FNYEAQ. Trimming removed 2 bases at V and 5 bases at J, with 7 bases between. The CDR3 loop spans 13 amino acids.

The rearrangement links TRBV29-1 to TRBJ1-2; 7 bases agree with TRBD1. Unmatched junction bases numbered 12, after V lost 7 bases and J lost 4 bases. The length of the CDR3 is 14 residues. Germline lookup yields CDR1 SQVTM and CDR2 ANQGSEA. CDR3 DNA: TGCAGCGCCGAACGAAGGGACAGCCTCTATGGCTACACCTTC. This gives the protein CSAERRDSLYGYTF.

The V call is TRBV10-3, the J call TRBJ2-5, with D perhaps matching TRBD2 (6 bases). The CDR3 contains 14 residues. Trimming left V 6 bases short and J 2 bases short, with 13 bases between. Germline CDR1 and CDR2: ENHRY and SYGVKD. CDR3 amino acids: CAISGTGQQETQYF. In nucleotides, the CDR3 is TGTGCCATCAGCGGGACTGGTCAGCAAGAGACCCAGTACTTC.

This clone was picked up a small number of times. The chain combines TRBV5-4 with TRBJ2-5; D gene unclear. The J call may be in error: the DNA end matches TRBJ2-7 better. The CDR3 is made up of 12 amino acids. CDR1 SGHNT and CDR2 YYREEE come from the germline V gene (reference sequence). CDR3 amino acids: CASSSNPYEQYF. In DNA form, the CDR3 reads TGTGCCAGCAGCTCCAACCCCTACGAGCAGTACTTC.

The chain employs TRBV27 and TRBJ2-7; D is perhaps TRBD2 (5 bases). CDR3 size: 14 residues. Germline V gene sequence: CDR1 MNHEY, CDR2 SMNVEV (reference sequence). Trimming took off 3 bases at V and 2 bases at J, with 11 bases between the two ends. The CDR3 protein is CASSFRGETYEQYF. For the CDR3, the DNA is TGTGCCAGCAGTTTTCGTGGGGAGACCTACGAGCAGTACTTC.

The chain links TRBV9 to TRBJ2-7; 9 bases are a match to TRBD2. This CDR3 is built from 14 residues. V was clipped by 0 bases and J by 2 bases; unmatched bases: 0. Germline CDR1 is SGDLS and CDR2 is YYNGEE. The CDR3 DNA is TGTGCCAGCAGCGTAGGCGGGAGGGCCTACGAGCAGTACTTC. Amino acids: CASSVGGRAYEQYF.